These T cell receptor beta chains were read from a single sample in a study of blood T cell repertoires in COVID-19. Some clones are missing from TCRdb's copy, which holds only in-frame ones; the method was immunoSEQ multiplex PCR. The sample has some 150,000 clones, about four fifths seen once. Sequenced input: peripheral blood. These receptors originate from a woman in her seventies with acute or convalescent COVID-19. Each CDR3 is given with its conserved first and last residue. Fields, in order: clone size, J gene, V gene, D gene, CDR3 protein, CDR3 DNA. D genes are given only for firm matches. Size values are once, few and many counts, or a class for expanded clones, and some rows have none.

clone_size: medium-sized
j_call: TRBJ2-1
v_call: TRBV28
d_call: TRBD2
cdr3_aa: CASSLGLAGAYNEQFF
cdr3_nt: TGTGCCAGCAGTTTGGGACTAGCGGGGGCCTACAATGAGCAGTTCTTC

clone_size: .
j_call: TRBJ1-2
v_call: TRBV7-2
d_call: .
cdr3_aa: CASSPLNYGYTF
cdr3_nt: TGTGCCAGCAGCCCTCTTAACTATGGCTACACCTTC

clone_size: .
j_call: TRBJ2-3
v_call: TRBV5-1
d_call: TRBD1
cdr3_aa: CASSYDRGQNTQYF
cdr3_nt: TGCGCCAGCAGCTATGACAGGGGGCAGAATACGCAGTATTTT

clone_size: .
j_call: TRBJ1-4
v_call: TRBV6-5
d_call: .
cdr3_aa: CASRRGVGEKLFF
cdr3_nt: TGTGCCAGCCGGCGCGGGGTCGGTGAAAAACTGTTTTTT

clone_size: .
j_call: TRBJ2-7
v_call: TRBV28
d_call: .
cdr3_aa: CASSLWRSRTYEQYF
cdr3_nt: TGTGCCAGCAGTTTATGGAGGTCGCGGACCTACGAGCAGTACTTC

clone_size: .
j_call: TRBJ1-6
v_call: TRBV10-3
d_call: TRBD1
cdr3_aa: CATEGGQGADSPLHF
cdr3_nt: TGTGCCACAGAGGGGGGACAGGGGGCAGATTCACCCCTCCACTTT

clone_size: .
j_call: TRBJ2-1
v_call: TRBV5-1
d_call: TRBD2
cdr3_aa: CASSFSGRAPPVDEQFF
cdr3_nt: TGCGCCAGCAGCTTTAGCGGGAGGGCCCCCCCCGTCGATGAGCAGTTCTTC

clone_size: .
j_call: TRBJ2-7
v_call: TRBV12-3/TRBV12-4
d_call: .
cdr3_aa: CASSVGGYEQYF
cdr3_nt: TGTGCCAGCAGTGTGGGGGGCTACGAGCAGTACTTC

clone_size: .
j_call: TRBJ1-5
v_call: TRBV10-3
d_call: .
cdr3_aa: CAISERGASNQPQHF
cdr3_nt: TGTGCCATCAGTGAGAGGGGCGCTAGCAATCAGCCCCAGCATTTT

clone_size: few
j_call: TRBJ1-2
v_call: TRBV9
d_call: TRBD1
cdr3_aa: CASRSGGQGIYGYTF
cdr3_nt: TGTGCCAGCAGATCAGGGGGACAGGGAATCTATGGCTACACCTTC

clone_size: .
j_call: TRBJ2-2
v_call: TRBV27
d_call: TRBD2
cdr3_aa: CASSPGTRAGELFF
cdr3_nt: TGTGCCAGCAGTCCGGGGACTAGAGCCGGGGAGCTGTTTTTT

clone_size: once
j_call: TRBJ2-1
v_call: TRBV19
d_call: TRBD2
cdr3_aa: CASSPVLAGGNEQFF
cdr3_nt: TGTGCCAGTAGCCCCGTTCTAGCGGGAGGCAATGAGCAGTTCTTC